The next 17 T cell receptor beta chains were all read from a single sample in a study of blood T cell repertoires in COVID-19. The repertoire was sequenced with immunoSEQ multiplex PCR; TCRdb's copy has only in-frame clones and lacks some. The repertoire holds about 260,000 clones, with approximately 83% as singletons. The sample comprised peripheral blood. The source is a human donor in a cohort sampled during active COVID-19.

The chain carries TRBV4-3 and TRBJ1-2, with D maybe TRBD1 (6 bases). CDR3 length equals 16 residues. The V end lost 0 bases, the J end lost 5 bases, and 16 bases lay between the germline ends. Germline V CDR1 and CDR2: LGHNA, YSLEER. DNA for the CDR3: TGCGCCAGCAGCCAAGATTGGGCAGGGGCATATTATGGCTACACCTTC. Translated: CASSQDWAGAYYGYTF.

The CDR3 is CASSLGATVDEKLFF. The CDR3 DNA follows: TGCGCCAGCAGCTTGGGGGCGACAGTTGATGAAAAACTGTTTTTT. V usage is TRBV5-1 and J usage is TRBJ1-4, with a weak D call TRBD1 (5 bases). Germline CDR1 reads SGHRS; CDR2 reads YFSETQ. This CDR3 spans 15 amino acids. Trimming stripped 0 bases from V and 6 bases from J, with 12 bases between.

The chain carries TRBV27 and TRBJ1-5, with a possible D match to TRBD1 (6 bases). This CDR3 is 15 amino acids long. V dropped 5 bases and J dropped 6 bases, with 17 bases sitting between them. Per the germline V gene, CDR1 is MNHEY and CDR2 is SMNVEV (reference sequence). For the CDR3, the DNA is TGTGCCAGCAGTGAACAGGGAGTTGGGCCTCAGCCCCAGCATTTT. It is translated as CASSEQGVGPQPQHF.

This clone was seen at least ten times. The chain employs TRBV5-4 and TRBJ2-2; D is unclear. V was cut by 3 bases and J by 7 bases, with 7 bases left in between. CDR3 length: 12 amino acids. Germline V gene lookup returns CDR1 SGHNT and CDR2 YYREEE (reference sequence). The CDR3 DNA reads as TGTGCCAGCAGCTCCTTGTTCGGGGAGCTGTTTTTT. Its protein is CASSSLFGELFF.

The chain joins TRBV7-2 to TRBJ2-5; TRBD2 aligns across 11 bases. After removal of 5 bases from V and 0 bases from J, the junction contained 5 bases not matched to a gene. Germline V gene sequence: CDR1 SGHTA, CDR2 FQGNSA. The CDR3 has 16 residues. The DNA of the CDR3 is TGTGCCAGCAGCATCCCACTAGCGGGGGACCAAGAGACCCAGTACTTC. It codes for CASSIPLAGDQETQYF.

This clone was seen only a few times. The V gene is TRBV6-2 or TRBV6-3, the J gene TRBJ1-1; possible D gene TRBD1, 6 bases. V was shortened by 6 bases and J by 3 bases, with 11 bases between the two germline ends. Germline V gives CDR1 MNHEY, CDR2 SVGEGT. The CDR3 contains 13 residues. This CDR3 reads CASSQQGYTEAFF. In DNA, the CDR3 is TGTGCCAGCAGCCAACAGGGATACACTGAAGCTTTCTTT.

The V call is TRBV11-1, the J call TRBJ2-1, with TRBD2 matching 10 bases. Trimming took 0 bases from V and 7 from J; bases not matched to a gene: 6. In germline, CDR1 is SGHAT, CDR2 FQDESV (reference sequence). This CDR3 has 16 amino acids. CDR3 sequence (DNA): TGTGCCAGCAGCTTAGCCCTAGCGGGAGATTCGAATGAGCAGTTCTTC. Translation gives CASSLALAGDSNEQFF.

Note on this clone: A much larger clone differs from this one at a single base, so this may be a read error. Other DNA variants within this sample encode the same CDR3. The chain has TRBV6-5 and TRBJ1-1; a possible D gene is TRBD1 (5 bases). The V end lost 6 bases, the J end lost 0 bases, and 5 bases lay between the germline ends. Germline V gene lookup returns CDR1 MNHEY and CDR2 SVGAGI. The CDR3 contains 12 residues. The CDR3 DNA follows: TGTGCCAGCAGGACAGTGAACACTGAAGCTTTCTTT. This sequence encodes CASRTVNTEAFF.

This clone has only one observation. The chain links TRBV28 to TRBJ1-2, with D unresolved. This CDR3 is 13 amino acids long. The V gene lost 3 bases and the J gene lost 1 base, with 6 bases spanning the gap. The germline V gene encodes CDR1 MDHEN and CDR2 SYDVKM. In DNA form, the CDR3 reads TGTGCCAGCAGTTTGCGGAGTAACTATGGCTACACCTTC. Amino acids: CASSLRSNYGYTF.

The V call is TRBV6-5, the J call TRBJ2-7, with D perhaps TRBD2 (6 bases). CDR1 MNHEY and CDR2 SVGAGI come from the germline V gene. The ends were cut back, 6 bases at V and 9 bases at J, with 21 bases in the middle. The CDR3 is 14 amino acids. The CDR3 DNA follows: TGTGCCAGCAGGGGAGGAATGGATCCAAAGGGGCAGTACTTC. As protein: CASRGGMDPKGQYF.

This chain links TRBV6-2 or TRBV6-3 with TRBJ2-7; D is undetermined. The germline V gene has CDR1 MNHEY and CDR2 SVGEGT. This CDR3 has 13 amino acids. V was cut by 2 bases and J by 1 base, with 6 bases left in between. Here the CDR3 reads CASSYTPSYEQYF. In nucleotides, the CDR3 is TGTGCCAGCAGTTACACTCCGTCCTACGAGCAGTACTTC.

The chain employs TRBV29-1 and TRBJ2-1; 8 bases fit TRBD2. The ends lost 1 base at V and 0 bases at J; junction bases unmatched: 17. Germline V gene data show CDR1 as SQVTM and CDR2 as ANQGSEA. The CDR3 covers 20 residues. The CDR3 DNA follows: TGCAGCGTTGAAGGATGGGAGCGGGAGATGATCCTTTTCTCCTACAATGAGCAGTTCTTC. Translating it yields CSVEGWEREMILFSYNEQFF.

J is TRBJ2-7 and V is TRBV28; no reliable D call. The CDR3 runs to 13 residues. CDR1 is MDHEN and CDR2 is SYDVKM in the germline V gene. V lost 6 bases and J lost 4, with 13 bases in between. The DNA for the CDR3 is TGTGCCAGCAGCGTCGCCCCCCGGTACGAGCAGTACTTC. It codes for CASSVAPRYEQYF.

The genes are TRBV20-1 and TRBJ2-4, with D perhaps TRBD2 (5 bases). Looked up from germline, CDR1 is DFQATT and CDR2 is SNEGSKA (reference sequence). V lost 3 bases to trimming and J lost 1 base, with 7 bases between them. The CDR3 sequence is 13 residues long. The CDR3 DNA follows: TGCAGTGCTAGTAGGGAGGCCAAAAACATTCAGTACTTC. Translated: CSASREAKNIQYF.

This rearrangement joins TRBV5-1 to TRBJ2-1; TRBD1 might be the D (5 bases). The V gene lost 3 bases and the J gene lost 8 bases, with 12 bases spanning the gap. This CDR3 has 13 residues. In germline, CDR1 is SGHRS, CDR2 YFSETQ. CDR3 amino acids: CASSSPNRYEQFF. CDR3 bases: TGCGCCAGCAGCTCGCCCAACAGGTATGAGCAGTTCTTC.

The chain recombines TRBV3-1 (or the pseudogene TRBV3-2) with TRBJ2-1; unclear D gene. V was shortened by 10 bases and J by 1 base, with 17 bases between the two germline ends. The CDR3 covers 15 residues. The germline gives CDR1 LGHDT, CDR2 YNNKEL (reference sequence). The CDR3, as DNA: TGTGCCAACCCGAACAAACGAAAATCCTACAATGAGCAGTTCTTC. Protein: CANPNKRKSYNEQFF.

This chain uses TRBV28 with TRBJ2-1; 7 bases map to TRBD1. Germline CDR1 MDHEN, CDR2 SYDVKM. The CDR3 extends over 15 amino acids. The J segment lost 0 bases and the V segment lost 7 bases, leaving 6 bases of the junction unmatched. The CDR3 here is CASINRGGSYNEQFF. DNA of the CDR3: TGTGCCAGCATCAACAGGGGTGGCTCCTACAATGAGCAGTTCTTC.